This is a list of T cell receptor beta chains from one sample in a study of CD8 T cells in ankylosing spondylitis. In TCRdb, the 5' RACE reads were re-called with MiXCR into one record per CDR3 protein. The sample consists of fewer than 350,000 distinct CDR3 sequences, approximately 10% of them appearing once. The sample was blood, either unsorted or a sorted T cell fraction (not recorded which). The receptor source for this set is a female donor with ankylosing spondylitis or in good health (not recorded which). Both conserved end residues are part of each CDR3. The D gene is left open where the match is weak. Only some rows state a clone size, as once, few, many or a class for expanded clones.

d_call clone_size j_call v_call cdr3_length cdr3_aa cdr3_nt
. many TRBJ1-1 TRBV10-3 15 CAISESGQLNTEAFF TGTGCCATCAGTGAGTCGGGGCAGTTGAACACTGAAGCTTTCTTT
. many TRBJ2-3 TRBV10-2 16 CASRPRLETYTDTQYF TGCGCCAGCAGACCCCGCCTAGAAACTTACACAGATACGCAGTATTTT
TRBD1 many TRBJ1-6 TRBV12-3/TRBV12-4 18 CASSPQTGVGSYNSPLHF TGTGCCAGCAGCCCTCAGACAGGGGTTGGGTCCTATAATTCACCCCTCCACTTT
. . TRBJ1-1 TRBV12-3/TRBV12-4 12 CASSIVPTEAFF TGTGCCAGCAGCATAGTCCCCACTGAAGCTTTCTTT
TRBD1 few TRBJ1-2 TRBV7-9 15 CASPLPGTGVYGYTF TGTGCCAGCCCCCTCCCCGGGACAGGGGTCTATGGCTACACCTTC
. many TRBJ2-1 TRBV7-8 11 CASSTVNEQFF TGTGCCAGCAGCACCGTGAATGAGCAGTTCTTC
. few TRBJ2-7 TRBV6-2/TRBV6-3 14 CASRMTGSSYEQYF TGTGCCAGCAGGATGACAGGATCCTCCTACGAGCAGTACTTC
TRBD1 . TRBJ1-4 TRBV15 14 CATSKGQAAEKLFF TGTGCCACCAGCAAGGGACAGGCGGCAGAAAAACTGTTTTTT
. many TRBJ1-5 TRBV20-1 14 CSARRGRENQPQHF TGCAGTGCCAGGCGGGGGCGGGAGAATCAGCCCCAGCATTTT
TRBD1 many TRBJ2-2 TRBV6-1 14 CASRSTGDTGELFF TGTGCCAGCAGATCCACAGGGGACACCGGGGAGCTGTTTTTT
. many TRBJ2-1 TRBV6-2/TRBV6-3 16 CASSYTRTGSYNEQFF TGTGCCAGCAGTTACACGAGAACGGGCTCCTACAATGAGCAGTTCTTC
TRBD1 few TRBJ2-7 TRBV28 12 CASAGQAYEQYF TGTGCCAGCGCAGGACAGGCCTACGAGCAGTACTTC
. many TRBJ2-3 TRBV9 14 CASSVATGWDTQYF TGTGCCAGCAGCGTAGCTACAGGATGGGATACGCAGTATTTT
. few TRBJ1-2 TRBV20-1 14 CSGVGERGPRGYTF TGCAGCGGCGTAGGAGAGAGGGGTCCCCGTGGCTACACCTTC
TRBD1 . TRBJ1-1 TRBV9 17 CASSVSPDRVIDTEAFF TGTGCCAGCAGCGTCTCTCCGGACAGGGTAATTGACACTGAAGCTTTCTTT
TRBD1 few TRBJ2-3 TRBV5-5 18 CASSSFYTGTGRTDTQYF TGTGCCAGCAGCTCCTTCTACACCGGGACAGGGAGGACAGATACGCAGTATTTT
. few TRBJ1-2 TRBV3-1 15 CASSQVVTDTYGYTF TGTGCCAGCAGCCAAGTCGTGACAGATACCTATGGCTACACCTTC
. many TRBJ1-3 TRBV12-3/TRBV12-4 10 CASRYRTIYF TGTGCCAGCAGGTATCGGACCATATATTTT
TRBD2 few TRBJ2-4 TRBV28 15 CASSWSGGRSNIQYF TGTGCCAGCAGTTGGAGCGGGGGCCGGTCCAACATTCAGTACTTC
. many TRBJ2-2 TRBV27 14 CASSATPGAGELFF TGTGCCAGCAGTGCAACGCCGGGGGCCGGGGAGCTGTTTTTT
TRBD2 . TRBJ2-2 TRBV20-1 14 CSATPTSGIRELFF TGCAGTGCCACCCCGACTAGCGGAATTCGGGAGCTGTTTTTT
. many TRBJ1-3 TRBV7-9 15 CASSFTRDAGNTIYF TGTGCCAGCAGCTTCACAAGAGATGCTGGAAACACCATATATTTT
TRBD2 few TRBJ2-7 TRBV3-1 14 CASSIAGLTGEQYF TGTGCCAGCAGTATAGCGGGCCTTACGGGGGAGCAGTACTTC
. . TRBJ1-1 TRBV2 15 CASSARIRLETEAFF TGTGCCAGCAGTGCCCGAATAAGGTTGGAGACTGAAGCTTTCTTT
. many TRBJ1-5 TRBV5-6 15 CASSKITDRARPQHF TGTGCCAGCAGCAAAATCACCGACAGAGCGCGGCCCCAGCATTTT
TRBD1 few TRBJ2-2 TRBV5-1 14 CASTRDRGTGELFF TGCGCCAGCACCCGGGACAGGGGCACCGGGGAGCTGTTTTTT
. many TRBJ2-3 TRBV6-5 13 CASSYANEGTQYF TGTGCCAGCAGTTACGCTAATGAGGGTACGCAGTATTTT
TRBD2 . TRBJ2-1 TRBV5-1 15 CASSFGLAGGGEQFF TGCGCCAGCAGCTTCGGACTAGCGGGGGGTGGCGAGCAGTTCTTC
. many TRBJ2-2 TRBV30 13 CAWRAGSAGELFF TGTGCCTGGAGGGCGGGTTCGGCCGGGGAGCTGTTTTTT
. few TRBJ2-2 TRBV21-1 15 CASPSDRGWSGELFF TGTGCCAGCCCATCCGACAGGGGATGGTCCGGGGAGCTGTTTTTT
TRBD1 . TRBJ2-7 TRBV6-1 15 CASSVRTGSNYEQYF TGTGCCAGCAGTGTAAGGACAGGGAGTAACTACGAGCAGTACTTC
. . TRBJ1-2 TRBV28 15 CASSSGDGTNYGYTF TGTGCCAGCAGTTCAGGGGACGGAACTAACTATGGCTACACCTTC
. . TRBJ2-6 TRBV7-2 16 CASSLSGNSGANVLTF TGTGCCAGCAGCTTATCGGGGAACTCTGGGGCCAACGTCCTGACTTTC
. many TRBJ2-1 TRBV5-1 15 CASSLVGLADNEQFF TGCGCCAGCAGCTTGGTCGGGCTAGCTGACAATGAGCAGTTCTTC
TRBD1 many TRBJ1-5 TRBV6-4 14 CASSAQGDNQPQHF TGTGCCAGCAGCGCACAGGGGGACAATCAGCCCCAGCATTTT
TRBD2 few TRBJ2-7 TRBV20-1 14 CSASRGEGPYEQYF TGCAGTGCTAGTCGTGGGGAGGGCCCCTACGAGCAGTACTTC
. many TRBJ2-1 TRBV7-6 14 CASASSFGSDEQFF TGTGCCAGCGCCTCGAGCTTCGGTTCCGATGAGCAGTTCTTC
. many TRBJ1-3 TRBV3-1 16 CASSQVPGTGGNTIYF TGTGCCAGCAGCCAAGTCCCGGGAACAGGGGGAAACACCATATATTTT
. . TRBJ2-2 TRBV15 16 CATSRDGGSYTGELFF TGTGCCACCAGCAGAGATGGGGGGTCGTACACCGGGGAGCTGTTTTTT
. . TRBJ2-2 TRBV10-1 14 CASRPGPKSGELFF TGCGCCAGCAGGCCTGGGCCTAAGTCGGGGGAGCTGTTTTTT
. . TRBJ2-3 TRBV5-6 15 CASSPWGRGTDTQYF TGTGCCAGCAGCCCCTGGGGCAGGGGCACAGATACGCAGTATTTT
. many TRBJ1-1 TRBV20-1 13 CSARDGRGPEAFF TGCAGTGCTAGAGATGGCAGGGGACCTGAAGCTTTCTTT
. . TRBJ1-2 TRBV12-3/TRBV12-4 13 CASGLGTNYGYTF TGTGCCAGCGGCCTCGGTACTAACTATGGCTACACCTTC
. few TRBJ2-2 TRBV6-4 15 CASRSEGGFPGELFF TGTGCCAGCAGATCCGAGGGGGGTTTTCCCGGGGAGCTGTTTTTT
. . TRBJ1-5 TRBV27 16 CASSLHSSFQSQPQHF TGTGCCAGCAGTTTACACAGTTCTTTTCAAAGTCAGCCCCAGCATTTT
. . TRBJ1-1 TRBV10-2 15 CASSEFGRPNTEAFF TGCGCCAGCAGTGAATTCGGGCGGCCAAACACTGAAGCTTTCTTT
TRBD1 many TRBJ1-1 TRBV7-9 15 CASSTYRGPSTEAFF TGTGCCAGCAGCACTTACAGGGGGCCATCAACTGAAGCTTTCTTT
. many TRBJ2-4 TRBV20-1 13 CSADPGAKNIQYF TGCAGTGCCGACCCGGGAGCCAAAAACATTCAGTACTTC
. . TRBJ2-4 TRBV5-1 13 CASSLERTNIQYF TGCGCCAGCAGCTTGGAAAGAACAAACATTCAGTACTTC
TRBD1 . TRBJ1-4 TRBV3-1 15 CASAENRGTNEKLFF TGTGCCAGCGCGGAAAACAGGGGAACTAATGAAAAACTGTTTTTT
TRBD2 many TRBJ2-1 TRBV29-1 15 CSVEGGTSGYNEQFF TGCAGCGTTGAAGGAGGGACTAGCGGTTACAATGAGCAGTTCTTC
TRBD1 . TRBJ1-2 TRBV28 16 CASSLGTGGRGYGYTF TGTGCCAGCAGTTTGGGGACAGGGGGCCGTGGCTATGGCTACACCTTC
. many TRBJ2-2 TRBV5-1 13 CASSLLKGRELFF TGCGCCAGCAGCTTGCTAAAAGGAAGGGAGCTGTTTTTT